The T cell receptor beta chain described here comes from a study of T cells expressing NK-cell markers. About the study: The sequencing cohort of eight donors included seven HCMV-seropositive individuals and one seronegative individual.

Points on this clonotype: Its cognate antigen is unknown.

Germline V CDR1 and CDR2: LGHDT, YNNKEL (reference sequence). The CDR3 totals 12 residues. From its re-call of the 5' RACE reads, TCRdb lists each CDR3 protein once, without DNA. The sample yields 500,000 to 600,000 distinct CDR3 sequences, of which the top ten take up approximately 3.6%. Study-wide results and limits: In more than 5 donors, dominant CD3+CD56+NKG2C+ clones formed about 1.0-7.5% of CD8+ cells.

This clonotype originated in a man aged 18-30 years in good health. Sequencing was done on a sample of blood T cells: a sorted CD56 or NKG2C T cell subset, CD4+ or CD8+ T cells, or bulk PBMC T cells (not recorded which). The V gene is TRBV3-1, the J gene TRBJ2-1. CDR3 protein: CASSQDSGKWFF.